The 5 T cell receptor beta chains listed next were all sequenced from one sample in a study of shared clonotypes between healthy human individuals. The protocol was immunoSEQ multiplex PCR, while the TCRdb copy is restricted to in-frame clones and leaves out a portion. The sample lists roughly 1,500,000 clones; just under 99% were seen once. Sequenced material: naive CD4+ T cells sorted from blood. As to subset: CD45RA+ positively selected. These receptors originate from a young man in good health.

This clone was observed a single time. This rearrangement joins TRBV29-1 to TRBJ2-7; D may match TRBD1 or TRBD2 (5 bases each). The V gene lost 2 bases and the J gene lost 4 bases, with 21 bases spanning the gap. Germline V CDR1 and CDR2: SQVTM, ANQGSEA. The CDR3 spans 16 residues. In DNA, the CDR3 is TGCAGCGTTGAACTCCGCAGGGTGGGGACCCTGTACGAGCAGTACTTC. Its protein is CSVELRRVGTLYEQYF.

This clone is a singleton in its sample. The chain has TRBV9 and TRBJ2-3; TRBD2 aligns across 14 bases. The CDR3 length is 19 residues. Trimming cost V 4 bases and J 2 bases; bases outside gene matches: 12. CDR1 SGDLS and CDR2 YYNGEE come from the germline V gene. CDR3 amino acids: CASSISGTSGRSVTDTQYF. CDR3 in DNA: TGTGCCAGCAGCATCTCAGGGACTAGCGGGAGAAGCGTCACAGATACGCAGTATTTT.

This chain uses TRBV9 with TRBJ2-3; tentatively, D is TRBD1 (5 bases). The CDR3 sequence is 15 residues long. Germline V gene lookup returns CDR1 SGDLS and CDR2 YYNGEE. V lost 0 bases, J lost 3 bases, and 11 bases lay in between. The CDR3 loop is CASSVEGRETDTQYF. The CDR3 coding sequence is TGTGCCAGCAGCGTAGAGGGCAGGGAAACAGATACGCAGTATTTT.

The sample holds one count of this clone. V is TRBV30 and J is TRBJ2-2; D gene unclear. CDR1 and CDR2 (germline): GTSNPN, SVGIG (reference sequence). The CDR3 contains 13 residues. V shed 0 bases and J shed 3 bases, with 5 bases lying between them. CDR3 DNA sequence: TGTGCCTGGAGTGTGCGAGACACCGGGGAGCTGTTTTTT. It yields the protein CAWSVRDTGELFF.

This chain joins TRBV29-1 and TRBJ1-5, with a weak D call TRBD1 (6 bases). CDR3 length: 12 amino acids. Between the trimmed V and J ends, which lost 4 bases and 5 bases, there was a span of 9 bases. Germline lookup yields CDR1 SQVTM and CDR2 ANQGSEA. CDR3 protein: CSVGKGDQPQHF. CDR3 nucleotide sequence: TGCAGCGTTGGAAAGGGGGATCAGCCCCAGCATTTT.